This T cell receptor (beta chain) was identified during a study of blood T cell repertoires in COVID-19. Study at large: Researchers got acute and convalescent COVID-19 samples from the United States, Italy and Spain. Sample material is recorded as cDNA or gDNA derived from T cells, B-cell-depleted T cells, or PBMCs.

Method: immunoSEQ multiplex PCR; TCRdb's copy keeps in-frame clones and lacks some. The sample shows 150,000 to 200,000 clones, roughly nine tenths of them seen only once. The sequencing sample was made of peripheral blood. This receptor was identified in a man aged 18 to 35 who had recovered from COVID-19.

The CDR3 reads CASSTQQGVSYEQYF. In nucleotides, the CDR3 is TGTGCCAGCAGCACCCAACAGGGGGTCTCCTACGAGCAGTACTTC. This rearrangement joins TRBV7-2 to TRBJ2-7; 8 bases match TRBD1. Germline trimming cut 5 bases from V and 0 bases from J; bases unmatched to any gene: 6. Per germline, CDR1 SGHTA and CDR2 FQGNSA. The CDR3 sequence is 15 residues long.